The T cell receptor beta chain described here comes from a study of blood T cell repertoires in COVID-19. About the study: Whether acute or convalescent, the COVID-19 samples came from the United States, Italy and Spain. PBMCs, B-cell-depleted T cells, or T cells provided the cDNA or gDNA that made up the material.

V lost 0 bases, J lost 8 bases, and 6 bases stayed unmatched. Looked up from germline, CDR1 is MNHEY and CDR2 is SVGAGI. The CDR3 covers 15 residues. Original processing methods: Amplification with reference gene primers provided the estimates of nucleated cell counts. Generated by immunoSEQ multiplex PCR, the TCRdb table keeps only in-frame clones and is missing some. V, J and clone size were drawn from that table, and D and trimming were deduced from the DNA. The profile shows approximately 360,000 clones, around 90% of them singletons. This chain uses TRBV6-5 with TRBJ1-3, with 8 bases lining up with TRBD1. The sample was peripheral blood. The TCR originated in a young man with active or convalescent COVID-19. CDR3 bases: TGTGCCAGCAGTTACTCAAGCAGGGGGCTAGACACCATATATTTT. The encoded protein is CASSYSSRGLDTIYF.